This T cell receptor beta chain was profiled in a study of human versus mouse CDR3 diversity and MHC coevolution. Notes on the study in general: Humans had the largest estimated TCR beta repertoire, 1.5 million or so clonotypes. Clonal inequality was lowest in two of the three human donors. Human T cells underwent selection on 6 or 7 different MHC II alleles.

This CDR3 has 15 amino acids. The junction had 9 bases not matched to a gene; V was cut back by 7 bases and J by 7 bases. Germline CDR1 WSHSY, CDR2 SAAADI. Cells were CD45RO-negative CD62L-positive naive CD4 T cells sorted from PBMCs. Produced via immunoSEQ multiplex PCR; TCRdb's table is partial and in-frame only. Altogether some 60,000 clones are present, over 90% being singletons, with the ten largest covering under 20%. Regarding this clone: Its antigen remains unknown.

This sequence joins TRBV10-2 and TRBJ2-1; the match to TRBD2 covers 11 bases. The TCR was taken from a person in their sixties in good health. The sequenced material came from naive CD4+ T cells from blood. Sample subset: CD45RO-negative CD62L-positive naive CD4 T cells. This chain's CDR3 is CASNLAGGPGNEQFF. The CDR3 coding sequence is TGCGCCAGCAATTTAGCGGGAGGGCCGGGGAATGAGCAGTTCTTC.